The T cell receptor (beta chain) described here comes from a study of blood T cell repertoires in COVID-19 (dated by TCRdb to 2018 to 2021). Looking at the study overall: Samples covering the acute and convalescent phases of COVID-19 were provided by collaborators in the United States, Italy and Spain. The material from the prospective study consisted of cDNA or gDNA derived from T cells, B-cell-depleted T cells, or PBMCs. The dataset comprised deeply sampled blood TCRbeta repertoires from subjects exposed to, actively infected with, or recovered from COVID-19. The repertoires were released in a freely available public database intended as a resource for research on the immune response to SARS-CoV-2. The samples were drawn from two sources: the first 160 participants of the ongoing ImmuneRACE study, and 1,254 subjects contributed by 6 global collaborators. A de-identified subject ID, COVID-19 status, age in years and sex were almost always included in the sample metadata. Where available, HLA class I and class II types were obtained from metadata supplied by the sample provider rather than from assay-based typing.

Whole blood was collected in K2EDTA tubes by collaborating institutions according to the institutions' own protocols. For TCRbeta analysis, collaborator samples were shipped as frozen whole blood, as isolated PBMCs, or as DNA extracted from either sample type. General conclusions and limits of the study: Clinical and demographic metadata were provided uncurated, with the amount varying by source and participant.

On this clone itself: It lacks a known antigen. No quality values exist for individual bases; no much larger clone is one base distant.

The immunoSEQ Assay, a bias-controlled multiplex PCR, was used to amplify TCRbeta CDR3 regions from genomic DNA. As for the original processing: The number of nucleated cells in each sample was estimated by amplification of reference gene primers within the assay. Sequence reads were collapsed and filtered to measure the absolute abundance of every unique TCRbeta CDR3 rearrangement. For each sample, productive Simpson clonality was calculated as the square root of Simpson's diversity index across productive rearrangements. TCRdb retrieved this table from immuneACCESS and kept in-frame rearrangements only. Not all clones are present; in checked studies, unresolved V genes account for under half, and no reason is known for the remainder. The DNA was the basis for D and trimming; V, J and clone size are from that table. The table for this sample lists 140,000 to 150,000 clones; roughly 79% of them were counted only once. Less than 2.5% of the sample belongs to the ten largest clones.

Reading from cysteine to phenylalanine, the CDR3 counts 15 amino acids. The entry retains the CDR3 DNA only, 45 bases that are in frame from base 1. CDR1 is given as GTSNPN and CDR2 as SVGIG, both from the germline V gene (reference sequence). Trimming removed 3 bases from V and 9 bases from J; the gene matches leave 12 bases unexplained. Recombination joined TRBV30 with TRBJ1-3; TRBD1 lines up with 9 middle nucleotides. Sequencing input: peripheral blood. This TCR came from a woman aged 55-70 years with acute or convalescent COVID-19. The CDR3 reads as follows: CAWSAGQGNWVTIYF. The DNA sequence is given as TGTGCCTGGAGCGCCGGACAGGGGAATTGGGTCACCATATATTTT. The entire variable domain, with the stretches around the CDR3 drawn from the reference TRBV30 and TRBJ1-3 proteins, is SQTIHQWPATLVQPVGSPLSLECTVEGTSNPNLYWYRQAAGRGLQLLFYSVGIGQISSEVPQNLSASRPQDRQFILSSKKLLLSDSGFYLCAWSAGQGNWVTIYFGEGSWLTVV.